These T cell receptor beta chains were read from a single sample in a study of tumor-infiltrating lymphocytes in oesophageal squamous cell carcinoma. One entry per CDR3 protein results from TCRdb running MiXCR on the PCR reads. Altogether several thousand distinct CDR3 sequences are present, 15% to 20% being singletons, with the ten largest covering less than 60%. The sequencing sample was made of normal esophageal tissue next to the tumor. Source of these receptors: a male donor with esophageal squamous cell carcinoma. The CDR3 runs from the conserved cysteine through the conserved F or W. The order of the fields is V gene, J gene, CDR3 protein.

TRBV7-8	-	CASSAGGRDEQFF
TRBV7-2	TRBJ2-5	CASSPGTGGETQYF
TRBV5-6	TRBJ2-6	CASRPTIRGTASGANVLTF
TRBV5-6	TRBJ2-3	CASSRPGSGTDTQYF
TRBV7-2	TRBJ2-5	CASSPQVGAGELYF
TRBV19	TRBJ2-5	CASSTYRSNNSPLHF
TRBV5-6	TRBJ1-1	CASSPGDRLNTEAFF
TRBV6-1	TRBJ2-1	CASSEAAYEQFF
TRBV6-8	TRBJ1-6	CASTFQGGQNLHSYNSPLHF
TRBV6-1	TRBJ1-5	CASSDRESQPQHF
TRBV11-2	-	CASSSQGGRDYTF
TRBV7-2	TRBJ2-2	CASSPPQGCANTGELFF
TRBV7-8	-	CASSPFPLCSYNEQFF
TRBV12-3/TRBV12-4	-	CARRGPYEQYF
TRBV24-1	TRBJ2-5	CATSTGGTETQYF
TRBV11-2	TRBJ2-7	CASSFGQSNSPLHF
TRBV10-3	TRBJ1-2	CAISRDREGGYTF
TRBV24-1	TRBJ1-2	CATSGDSFLSYGYTF
TRBV14	-	CASSQHPSTEQYF
TRBV7-2	TRBJ2-3	CASNSGGGVATQYF
TRBV7-3	TRBJ2-1	CASRGGGANEQFF
TRBV6-6	TRBJ1-3	CASSYGSSGNTIYF
TRBV4-2	TRBJ1-1	CASSQVTGATYEQNF
TRBV12-3/TRBV12-4	TRBJ2-4	CASSLQLRAVLRF
TRBV24-1	TRBJ2-7	CATSDLERVNSSYEQYF
TRBV12-5	TRBJ2-6	CASGLLTF
TRBV19	TRBJ2-5	CASSELKGETQYF